The following is a TCR beta chain sequence with its context. CDR3 size: 12 residues. V was shortened by 5 bases and J by 5 bases, with 8 bases between the two germline ends. The V gene's germline CDR1 is SGHTA and CDR2 FQGTGA. This entry comes from a study of sequential checkpoint blockade in melanoma. Study-wide background: Patients were randomized 1:1 to nivolumab-then-ipilimumab or ipilimumab-then-nivolumab first-line.

Treatment defined: randomized to nivolumab then ipilimumab (arm A) or the reverse (arm B). PBMC sorting kept live CD3+CD8+ cells without CD19 or CD56. This table comes from immunoSEQ multiplex PCR, and its TCRdb copy is limited to in-frame clones, with some not included. The table lists about 17,000 clones, 65% to 80% of them singletons. Sequencing used CD8+ T cells sorted from blood (inferred from file names), obtained from a patient given nivolumab and ipilimumab in sequence. The clonotype originates from a human donor with melanoma. This chain connects TRBV7-3 to TRBJ2-3; the D is unclear. In nucleotides, the CDR3 is TGTGCCAGCAGCGAGGTGGGAGATACGCAGTATTTT. Translation: CASSEVGDTQYF.